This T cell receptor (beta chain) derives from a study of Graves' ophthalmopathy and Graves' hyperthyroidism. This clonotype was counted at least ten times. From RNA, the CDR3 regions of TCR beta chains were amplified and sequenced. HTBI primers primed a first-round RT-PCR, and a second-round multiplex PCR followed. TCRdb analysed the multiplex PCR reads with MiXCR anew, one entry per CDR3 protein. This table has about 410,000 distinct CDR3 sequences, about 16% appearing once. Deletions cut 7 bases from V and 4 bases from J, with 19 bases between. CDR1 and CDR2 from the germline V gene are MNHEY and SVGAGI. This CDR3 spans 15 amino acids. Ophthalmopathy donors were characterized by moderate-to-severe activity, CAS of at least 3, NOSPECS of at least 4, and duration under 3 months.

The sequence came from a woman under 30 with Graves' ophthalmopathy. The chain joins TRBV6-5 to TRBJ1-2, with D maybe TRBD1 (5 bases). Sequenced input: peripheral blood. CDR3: CASKETGGDGYGYTF. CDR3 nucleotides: TGTGCCAGCAAGGAAACGGGGGGGGATGGCTATGGCTACACCTTC.